One sample yielded the 10 T cell receptor beta chains listed below, sequenced in a study of T-cell memory formation after mild COVID-19. TCRdb called the 5' RACE reads again in MiXCR, with one record for every CDR3 protein. The data hold approximately 560,000 distinct CDR3 sequences, with 15% to 20% observed a single time. Specimen: PBMCs or a T cell subset sorted from them (not recorded which). These receptors were obtained from an adult woman who had mild COVID-19 (a few samples of this study predate the infection). Cell type and time point are not known.

This clonotype was seen many times. The V call is TRBV19, the J call TRBJ1-2, with 7 bases that match TRBD1. The V gene end was trimmed by 7 bases and the J gene end by 4 bases; junction bases not matched to a gene: 9. Germline CDR1 and CDR2: LNHDA and SQIVND (reference sequence). This CDR3 has 14 residues. CDR3 bases: TGTGCCAGTACCCGGGACAGCGTTTTCTATGGCTACACCTTC. Its translation: CASTRDSVFYGYTF.

This clonotype was seen a handful of times. This chain joins TRBV29-1 and TRBJ2-7; D is undetermined. Germline lookup yields CDR1 SQVTM and CDR2 ANQGSEA. Trimming took off 0 bases at V and 5 bases at J, with 11 bases between the two ends. The CDR3 totals 13 residues. CDR3 residues: CSVEDLYLHEQYF. The CDR3 nucleotides read TGCAGCGTTGAAGATCTCTACCTCCACGAGCAGTACTTC.

The chain joins TRBV12-3 or TRBV12-4 to TRBJ1-5; maybe TRBD1 (6 bases). This CDR3 region has 13 residues. Trimming removed 4 bases at V and 10 bases at J, with 14 bases between. The CDR3 protein is CASSYRDTYPQHF. The CDR3 region has the DNA TGTGCCAGCAGTTACCGGGACACCTACCCCCAGCATTTT.

J is TRBJ2-1 and V is TRBV7-2, with D hard to call. This CDR3 region has 13 residues. CDR1 and CDR2 (germline): SGHTA, FQGNSA. V shed 5 bases and J shed 7 bases, with 12 bases lying between them. The CDR3 region has the DNA TGTGCCAGCAGCCCTACGACTCTGAATGAGCAGTTCTTC. It translates to CASSPTTLNEQFF.

This clonotype was seen a handful of times. The J gene is TRBJ2-5, the V gene TRBV3-1; 8 positions match TRBD2. The J segment lost 1 base and the V segment lost 4 bases, leaving 8 bases of the junction unmatched. Looked up from germline, CDR1 is LGHDT and CDR2 is YNNKEL (reference sequence). CDR3 length: 16 residues. The CDR3 region has the DNA TGTGCCAGCAGCCTCAGCCAACGGGGGGGCCAAGAGACCCAGTACTTC. It encodes CASSLSQRGGQETQYF.

This clonotype was counted between two and nine times. The CDR3 here is CASSWTSGGPDTQYF. For the CDR3, the DNA is TGCGCCAGCAGCTGGACTAGCGGGGGGCCGGATACGCAGTATTTT. The chain links TRBV5-1 to TRBJ2-3; the match to TRBD2 covers 14 bases. The germline CDR1 and CDR2 sequences are SGHRS and YFSETQ. The V segment lost 3 bases and the J segment 6 bases; nucleotides outside the gene matches: 3. The CDR3 has 15 residues. The full variable domain, with the rest looked up from reference TRBV5-1 and TRBJ2-3, is KAGVTQTPRYLIKTRGQQVTLSCSPISGHRSVSWYQQTPGQGLQFLFEYFSETQRNKGNFPGRFSGRQFSNSRSEMNVSTLELGDSALYLCASSWTSGGPDTQYFGPGTRLTVL.

This rearrangement joins TRBV11-3 to TRBJ2-1, with D unresolved. Germline CDR1 and CDR2: SGHNT and YENEEA. The CDR3 has 16 residues. Trimming cost V 2 bases and J 1 base, with 12 bases left between them. In DNA, the CDR3 is TGTGCCAGCAGCTTAAAGGCAGAGCCATCCTACAATGAGCAGTTCTTC. Protein: CASSLKAEPSYNEQFF.

This clonotype showed up just a few times. The CDR3 sequence is CASSLVRGAMNGYTF. Written as DNA, the CDR3 is TGCGCCAGCAGCTTGGTCCGGGGAGCTATGAATGGCTACACCTTC. This chain joins TRBV5-1 and TRBJ1-2; D gene ambiguous. V shed 0 bases and J shed 6 bases, with 15 bases lying between them. The CDR3 is 15 amino acids. Germline CDR1 is SGHRS and CDR2 is YFSETQ.

This chain joins TRBV29-1 and TRBJ2-5; D unresolved. Germline V gene sequence: CDR1 SQVTM, CDR2 ANQGSEA. V lost 3 bases and J 9 bases, leaving 17 bases between the germline ends. This CDR3 has 13 residues. The CDR3 protein is CSVDLEGVRAQYF. In DNA, the CDR3 is TGCAGCGTTGACCTCGAAGGTGTCCGGGCCCAGTACTTC.

This clonotype was picked up many times. V usage is TRBV11-2 and J usage is TRBJ2-3; no definite D call. The CDR3 length is 15 residues. The V gene's germline CDR1 is SGHAT and CDR2 FQNNGV. Trimming removed 7 bases from V and 2 bases from J, with 16 bases in between. The CDR3 region is CASNPNSRPTDTQYF. CDR3 sequence (DNA): TGTGCCAGCAACCCCAATTCCAGACCCACAGATACGCAGTATTTT.